These 4 T cell receptor beta chains were all obtained from the same sample, sequenced in a study of cytomegalovirus exposure and HLA in healthy donors. PCR was performed using 60 Vbeta and 13 Jbeta primers. Data came from immunoSEQ multiplex PCR; TCRdb stores just in-frame clones and leaves some out. Altogether approximately 170,000 clones are present, approximately 80% being singletons, with the ten largest covering approximately 0.8%. The sequenced material came from PBMCs. The receptors were gathered from a woman aged 18-29 years in good health and CMV-seronegative.

The chain recombines TRBV19 with TRBJ2-1; 9 bases are shared with TRBD1. The CDR3 runs 15 residues. CDR1 LNHDA and CDR2 SQIVND come from the germline V gene (reference sequence). Losses at the gene ends were 9 bases for V and 4 bases for J; bases not matched to a gene: 10. The CDR3 sequence is CASTRTGDFYNEQFF. In nucleotides, the CDR3 is TGTGCCAGCACTAGGACAGGGGATTTTTACAATGAGCAGTTCTTC.

V and J are TRBV7-2 and TRBJ2-4; 8 bases line up with TRBD1. This CDR3 is 16 amino acids long. J gave up 4 bases and V 2 bases, and 7 bases lay outside the gene matches. Germline loops: CDR1 SGHTA, CDR2 FQGNSA. In DNA, the CDR3 is TGTGCCAGCAGCTTACTGAACCGGGACAGGAAAAACATTCAGTACTTC. This encodes CASSLLNRDRKNIQYF.

For the CDR3, the DNA is TGTGCCACACTAAATCGACAGGGGAACAATCAGCCCCAGCATTTT. It translates to CATLNRQGNNQPQHF. The rearrangement joins TRBV6-4 to TRBJ1-5; 8 bases are a match to TRBD1. This CDR3 is 15 amino acids long. The V and J ends lost 10 bases and 3 bases, in that order; junction bases with no gene match: 11. In germline, CDR1 is MRHNA, CDR2 SNTAGT.

This clone was seen a few times. Other DNA sequences in the sample encode the same CDR3. The chain uses TRBV18 and TRBJ2-2, with D possibly matching TRBD1 (5 bases). V was trimmed by 6 bases and J by 1 base, leaving 9 bases between them. The CDR3 contains 14 residues. The germline CDR1 and CDR2 sequences are KGHSH and LQKENI. CDR3 region: CASSPGQNTGELFF. CDR3 DNA sequence: TGTGCCAGCTCCCCCGGACAGAACACCGGGGAGCTGTTTTTT.